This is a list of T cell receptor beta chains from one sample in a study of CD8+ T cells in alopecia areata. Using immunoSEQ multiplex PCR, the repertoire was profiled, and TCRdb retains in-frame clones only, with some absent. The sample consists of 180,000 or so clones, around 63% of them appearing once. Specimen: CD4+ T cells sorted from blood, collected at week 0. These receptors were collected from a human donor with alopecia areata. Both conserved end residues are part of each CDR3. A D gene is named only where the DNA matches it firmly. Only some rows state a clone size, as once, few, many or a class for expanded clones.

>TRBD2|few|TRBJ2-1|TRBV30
CAWGERGGRYEQFF
TGTGCCTGGGGAGAGCGGGGGGGCCGTTATGAGCAGTTCTTC
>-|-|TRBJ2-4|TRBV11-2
CASTQRAGPENIQYF
TGTGCCAGCACCCAACGTGCGGGCCCAGAAAACATTCAGTACTTC
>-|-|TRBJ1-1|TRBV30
CAWGQTKIRNTEAFF
TGTGCCTGGGGGCAGACGAAGATTCGGAACACTGAAGCTTTCTTT
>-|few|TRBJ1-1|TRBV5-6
CASSATLLGAFF
TGTGCCAGCAGCGCGACCCTACTGGGAGCTTTCTTT
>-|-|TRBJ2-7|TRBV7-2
CASSRTVGEQYF
TGTGCCAGCAGCCGCACGGTTGGCGAGCAGTACTTC
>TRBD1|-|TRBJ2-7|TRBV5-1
CASSLDRGYEQYF
TGCGCCAGCAGCTTAGACAGGGGCTACGAGCAGTACTTC
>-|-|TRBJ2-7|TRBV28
CASSRQQVYEQYF
TGTGCCAGCAGTAGACAGCAAGTCTACGAGCAGTACTTC
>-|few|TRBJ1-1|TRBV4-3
CASSQDSDTEAFF
TGCGCCAGCAGCCAAGATTCGGACACTGAAGCTTTCTTT
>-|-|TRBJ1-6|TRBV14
CASSQDTLSPLHF
TGTGCCAGCAGCCAAGATACACTTTCACCCCTCCACTTT
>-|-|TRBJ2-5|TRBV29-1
CSVEVARETQYF
TGCAGCGTTGAAGTGGCCAGAGAGACCCAGTACTTC
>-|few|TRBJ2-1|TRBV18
CASSPRVGEQFF
TGTGCCAGCTCGCCGAGAGTTGGTGAGCAGTTCTTC
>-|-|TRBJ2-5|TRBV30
CAWSGIEKETQYF
TGTGCCTGGAGTGGGATCGAGAAAGAGACCCAGTACTTC
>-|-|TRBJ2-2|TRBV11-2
CASSFRTGTTGELFF
TGTGCCAGCAGCTTTAGAACAGGGACCACCGGGGAGCTGTTTTTT
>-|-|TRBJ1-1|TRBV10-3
CAITNTRVGTEAFF
TGTGCCATCACCAATACCAGGGTAGGGACTGAAGCTTTCTTT
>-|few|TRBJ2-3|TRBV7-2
CASSLGPENTQYF
TGTGCCAGCAGCTTAGGGCCAGAAAATACGCAGTATTTT
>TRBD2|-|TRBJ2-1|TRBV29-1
CSVEDHVWGGEQFF
TGCAGCGTTGAAGACCACGTGTGGGGGGGTGAGCAGTTCTTC
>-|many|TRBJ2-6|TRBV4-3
CASSQESGANVLTF
TGCGCCAGCAGCCAAGAGAGCGGGGCCAACGTCCTGACTTTC
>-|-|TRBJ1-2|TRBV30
CAWSVPGGSYGYTF
TGTGCCTGGAGTGTGCCCGGAGGGAGTTATGGCTACACCTTC
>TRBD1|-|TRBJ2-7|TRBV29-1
CSVRQGAPRDEQYF
TGCAGCGTCCGACAGGGGGCACCTCGGGACGAGCAGTACTTC
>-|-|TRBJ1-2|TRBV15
CATSFKGGYTF
TGTGCCACCAGCTTTAAGGGTGGCTACACCTTC
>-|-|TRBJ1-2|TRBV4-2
CASSQDFSSGGPSWGYTF
TGTGCCAGCAGCCAAGATTTTTCGAGCGGGGGGCCCTCCTGGGGCTACACCTTC
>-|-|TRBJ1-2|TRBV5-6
CATTGGYGYTF
TGTGCCACGACAGGAGGCTATGGCTACACCTTC
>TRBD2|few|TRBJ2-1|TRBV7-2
CASSLERGQYNEQFF
TGTGCCAGCAGCTTAGAGCGGGGGCAATACAATGAGCAGTTCTTC
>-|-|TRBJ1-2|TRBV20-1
CSAISGTQLF
TGCAGTGCTATCTCCGGGACACAGCTCTTC
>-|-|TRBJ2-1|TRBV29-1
CSVAGPGDEQFF
TGCAGCGTTGCGGGGCCTGGCGATGAGCAGTTCTTC
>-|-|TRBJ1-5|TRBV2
CASRTGTNQPQHF
TGTGCCAGCAGGACCGGGACAAATCAGCCCCAGCATTTT
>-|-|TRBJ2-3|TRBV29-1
CSAEEGAGDTQYF
TGCAGCGCCGAGGAGGGAGCAGGAGATACGCAGTATTTT
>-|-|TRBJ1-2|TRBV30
CASSPGGYGYTF
TGTGCCTCGAGTCCCGGGGGCTATGGCTACACCTTC
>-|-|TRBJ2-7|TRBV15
CATSRAGDEQYF
TGTGCCACCAGCAGAGCGGGAGACGAGCAGTACTTC
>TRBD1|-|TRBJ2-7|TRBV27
CASSLTGVQQTHHPYEQYF
TGTGCCAGCAGTTTGACAGGGGTCCAACAAACCCATCATCCCTACGAGCAGTACTTC
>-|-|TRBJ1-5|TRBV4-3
CASSQKPDRPQHF
TGCGCCAGCAGCCAAAAGCCTGATCGGCCCCAGCATTTT
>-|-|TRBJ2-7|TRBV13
CASSQQGSEQYF
TGTGCCAGCAGCCAACAGGGAAGCGAGCAGTACTTC